The rows below give T cell receptor beta chains drawn from one sample of a study of T-cell reconstitution after alpha-beta-depleted transplantation in children. Each CDR3 protein is one row after TCRdb ran MiXCR on the PCR reads. The sample consists of hundreds of thousands of distinct CDR3 sequences, around 25% of them appearing once. Here the sequenced sample was PBMCs, mostly from graft donor cells, taken 360 days after TCRalphabeta/CD19-depleted stem cell transplant. The receptors stem from a female patient between 2 and 15 years old who had a stem cell transplant for congenital amegakaryocytic thrombocytopenia, so the T cells may come from the graft donor. CDR3s include the opening cysteine and the closing phenylalanine or tryptophan. A D gene is named only where the DNA matches it firmly. Not every row has a clone size; where given, it reads once, few, many or a size class.

>TRBJ1-2|.|TRBV3-1|.
CASSRLGGYTF
TGTGCCAGCAGCCGACTTGGGGGCTACACCTTC
>TRBJ1-1|.|TRBV7-8|.
CASSLASLSEAFF
TGTGCCAGCAGCTTAGCCAGTCTCTCTGAAGCTTTCTTT
>TRBJ2-7|once|TRBV20-1|TRBD2
CSAGSGFGSYEQYF
TGCAGTGCCGGTAGCGGGTTCGGCTCCTACGAGCAGTACTTC
>TRBJ2-1|.|TRBV28|.
CASSLRLYEQFF
TGTGCCAGCAGTCTCCGTTTATATGAGCAGTTCTTC
>TRBJ2-3|many|TRBV5-1|TRBD2
CASTPSGGVSVLYF
TGCGCCAGCACGCCTAGCGGGGGGGTATCAGTATTGTATTTT
>TRBJ1-1|.|TRBV5-6|.
CASSPEEGPGTEAFF
TGTGCCAGCAGCCCAGAAGAAGGACCGGGCACTGAAGCTTTCTTT
>TRBJ2-2|.|TRBV7-9|.
CASGGELFF
TGTGCCAGCGGAGGGGAGCTGTTTTTT
>TRBJ1-1|.|TRBV5-1|.
CASSLVQENTEAFF
TGCGCCAGCAGCTTGGTCCAGGAAAACACTGAAGCTTTCTTT
>TRBJ1-6|few|TRBV6-1|.
CASSELGYSYNSPLHF
TGTGCCAGCAGTGAACTGGGATACTCCTATAATTCACCCCTCCACTTT
>TRBJ1-1|few|TRBV12-3/TRBV12-4|.
CASSSPRQMNTEAFF
TGTGCCAGCAGCTCCCCACGGCAGATGAACACTGAAGCTTTCTTT
>TRBJ1-4|few|TRBV30|TRBD1
CAGQTGNSNEKLFF
TGTGCCGGTCAGACAGGGAATTCTAATGAAAAACTGTTTTTT
>TRBJ1-1|.|TRBV9|.
CASSAPDHEAFF
TGTGCCAGCAGCGCTCCAGACCATGAAGCTTTCTTT
>TRBJ2-7|.|TRBV3-1|TRBD2
CASSLTSGITYEQYF
TGTGCCAGCAGCCTGACTAGCGGGATTACCTACGAGCAGTACTTC
>TRBJ2-3|.|TRBV14|TRBD2
CASSQYLAGWSDTQYF
TGTGCCAGCAGCCAATATTTAGCGGGATGGTCAGATACGCAGTATTTT
>TRBJ2-2|few|TRBV2|.
CASLGLDTGELFF
TGTGCCAGCCTGGGTTTGGACACCGGGGAGCTGTTTTTT
>TRBJ2-1|many|TRBV29-1|.
CSIRDSEQFF
TGCAGCATACGGGACTCTGAGCAGTTCTTC
>TRBJ1-6|few|TRBV12-3/TRBV12-4|.
CASSRRGYNSPLHF
TGTGCCAGCAGCCGCAGGGGATATAATTCACCCCTCCACTTT
>TRBJ2-1|once|TRBV5-1|.
CASSLRVMDNEQFF
TGCGCCAGCAGCTTACGGGTGATGGACAATGAGCAGTTCTTC
>TRBJ2-5|.|TRBV3-1|.
CASSHGWTEETQYF
TGTGCCAGCAGCCATGGCTGGACAGAAGAGACCCAGTACTTC
>TRBJ2-3|.|TRBV20-1|.
CSASIRAPDTQYF
TGCAGTGCTAGCATCAGGGCCCCAGATACGCAGTATTTT
>TRBJ1-1|.|TRBV5-8|.
CASSFGSNTEAFF
TGTGCCAGCAGCTTTGGGTCGAACACTGAAGCTTTCTTT
>TRBJ2-1|.|TRBV6-4|TRBD1
CASSDSGTGGYNEQFF
TGTGCCAGCAGTGACTCGGGGACAGGGGGCTACAATGAGCAGTTCTTC
>TRBJ1-2|.|TRBV12-3/TRBV12-4|.
CASGWSSYGYTF
TGTGCCAGCGGCTGGTCATCCTATGGCTACACCTTC
>TRBJ2-5|.|TRBV5-6|.
CASARNIETQYF
TGTGCCAGCGCTAGGAACATAGAGACCCAGTACTTC
>TRBJ2-3|few|TRBV4-1|TRBD1
CASRNRGLTDTQYF
TGCGCCAGCAGAAACAGGGGGCTAACAGATACGCAGTATTTT
>TRBJ2-7|few|TRBV20-1|.
CSGTGPFPEQYF
TGCAGTGGGACCGGGCCATTCCCAGAGCAGTACTTC
>TRBJ2-2|.|TRBV27|.
CASSLLGRETGELFF
TGTGCCAGCAGTTTATTGGGCCGCGAGACCGGGGAGCTGTTTTTT
>TRBJ2-1|few|TRBV20-1|.
CSARDGLRGSYNEQFF
TGCAGTGCTAGAGATGGGTTGCGAGGCTCCTACAATGAGCAGTTCTTC
>TRBJ2-1|.|TRBV4-1|.
CASSLRNTVDEQFF
TGCGCCAGCAGCCTGAGAAACACGGTAGATGAGCAGTTCTTC
>TRBJ2-2|.|TRBV2|.
CASSVSRRNTGELFF
TGTGCCAGCAGTGTTTCGCGGCGGAACACCGGGGAGCTGTTTTTT
>TRBJ1-1|.|TRBV7-9|.
CASSLEPPGRNTEAFF
TGTGCCAGCAGCTTAGAGCCTCCGGGACGGAACACTGAAGCTTTCTTT
>TRBJ2-1|.|TRBV6-2/TRBV6-3|TRBD2
CASSYPRLAGARNEQFF
TGTGCCAGCAGTTACCCACGACTAGCGGGGGCCAGGAATGAGCAGTTCTTC
>TRBJ2-1|.|TRBV13|.
CASSIAPGWLDNEQFF
TGTGCCAGCAGCATCGCCCCGGGGTGGTTGGACAATGAGCAGTTCTTC
>TRBJ2-1|.|TRBV21-1|.
CASSNGMSGGYNEQFF
TGTGCCAGCAGCAACGGGATGAGCGGGGGGTACAATGAGCAGTTCTTC
>TRBJ2-6|few|TRBV5-4|.
CASSIRGSGANVLTF
TGTGCCAGCAGCATTAGGGGTTCTGGGGCCAACGTCCTGACTTTC
>TRBJ1-4|.|TRBV10-3|.
CAISEIAHRWVFF
TGTGCCATCAGTGAGATCGCCCACCGATGGGTGTTTTTT
>TRBJ2-1|few|TRBV18|.
CASSTLFGTNSYNEQFF
TGTGCCAGCTCGACCTTATTCGGGACAAACTCCTACAATGAGCAGTTCTTC
>TRBJ1-4|.|TRBV6-1|.
CAIAWGGRANEKLFF
TGTGCCATTGCCTGGGGGGGACGGGCTAATGAAAAACTGTTTTTT
>TRBJ2-1|.|TRBV6-2/TRBV6-3|.
CASNSGGYNEQFF
TGTGCCAGCAATTCTGGGGGATACAATGAGCAGTTCTTC
>TRBJ2-3|.|TRBV2|.
CASKPRTSTDTQYF
TGTGCCAGCAAACCCCGCACAAGCACAGATACGCAGTATTTT
>TRBJ1-2|many|TRBV11-2|.
CASSSRTSGYTF
TGTGCCAGCAGCTCCCGGACAAGCGGCTACACCTTC
>TRBJ2-3|few|TRBV28|.
CASSLYRGVGGRTDTQYF
TGTGCCAGCAGTTTATACAGAGGTGTCGGGGGCCGCACAGATACGCAGTATTTT
>TRBJ1-1|few|TRBV12-3/TRBV12-4|TRBD1
CASSLAQGAAEAFF
TGTGCCAGCAGTTTAGCGCAGGGGGCGGCTGAAGCTTTCTTT
>TRBJ1-1|.|TRBV5-1|.
CASSLFEGALGAFF
TGCGCCAGCAGCTTGTTCGAAGGGGCGTTAGGAGCTTTCTTT